Listed below are T cell receptor beta chains from one sample, sequenced in a study of shared clonotypes between healthy human individuals. Clones were read by immunoSEQ multiplex PCR, and TCRdb kept only the in-frame ones, dropping some. The sample records some 2 million clones, over 85% being singletons. The sequenced material came from naive CD4+ T cells sorted from blood. The source is a man younger than 35 in good health. CDR3s include the opening cysteine and the closing phenylalanine or tryptophan. The D gene is left open where the match is weak. A clone size is listed for some rows: how often the clone was seen (once, few, many), or a class if it is expanded.

CDR3aa,d_gene,j_gene,v_gene,abundance
CASSLNRVGQPQHF,-,TRBJ1-5,TRBV28,-
CASSEDLAGGTNEQFF,TRBD2,TRBJ2-1,TRBV2,-
CASGAGEGTEAFF,-,TRBJ1-1,TRBV27,-
CASSSVGQGADEAFF,TRBD1,TRBJ1-1,TRBV28,-
CASSSSRTQSHEQYF,-,TRBJ2-7,TRBV7-8,-
CASSLAGSSGNTIYF,-,TRBJ1-3,TRBV5-4,-
CASREGDEQFF,-,TRBJ2-1,TRBV5-1,-
CAWTHRGGLYNSPLHF,-,TRBJ1-6,TRBV30,-
CASSLRPVLGGGNQPQHF,-,TRBJ1-5,TRBV28,-
CSVRTFRGTQYF,-,TRBJ2-5,TRBV29-1,-
CASSIRVSYNEQFF,-,TRBJ2-1,TRBV19,-
CAWSGGVGYEQYF,-,TRBJ2-7,TRBV30,-
CASSEVGDTEAFF,-,TRBJ1-1,TRBV6-1,once
CASSALGTDKETQYF,TRBD1,TRBJ2-5,TRBV9,once
CASSLAAPGQPQHF,-,TRBJ1-5,TRBV7-2,-
CATVRDRASGEQYF,TRBD1,TRBJ2-7,TRBV28,-
CASSYRILGSNGYTF,-,TRBJ1-2,TRBV6-5,-
CASSPTGGYYNEQFF,TRBD2,TRBJ2-1,TRBV7-2,once
CASSLQYQETQYF,-,TRBJ2-5,TRBV19,-
CASSLGQGSVMNTEAFF,-,TRBJ1-1,TRBV5-1,-
CASSVQGRAPQETQYF,-,TRBJ2-5,TRBV2,-
CASSLEQSLTQYF,-,TRBJ2-5,TRBV5-1,-
CAISVDLNYGYTF,-,TRBJ1-2,TRBV10-3,once
CASRDFEETQYF,-,TRBJ2-5,TRBV10-2,-
CASRPPGSSYNSPLHF,-,TRBJ1-6,TRBV11-2,-
CSARIASYNEQFF,-,TRBJ2-1,TRBV29-1,-
CASSKGLTDTQYF,-,TRBJ2-3,TRBV5-6,-
CASSYSGGAGTYEQYF,-,TRBJ2-7,TRBV6-5,-
CASSQLAGGPDEQYF,TRBD2,TRBJ2-7,TRBV4-3,-
CASSLGEGEAFF,-,TRBJ1-1,TRBV11-3,-
CASSEEGARTEAFF,TRBD1,TRBJ1-1,TRBV6-1,-
CASSFPWASGGPTDTQYF,TRBD2,TRBJ2-3,TRBV7-2,-
CASSTRTGYEKLFF,TRBD1,TRBJ1-4,TRBV7-9,-
CASSYGGPYEQYF,-,TRBJ2-7,TRBV14,-
CASSVGFTGGAPGETQYF,TRBD1,TRBJ2-5,TRBV9,-